One and the same sample provided the 17 T cell receptor beta chains below, sequenced in a study of OX40 agonist ivuxolimab in advanced cancers. TCRdb keeps only in-frame clones here, not all; method: immunoSEQ multiplex PCR. The table lists under 80,000 clones, about 92% of them singletons. This specimen was CD4+ or CD8+ T cells sorted from blood, taken in a trial of the OX40 agonist ivuxolimab. The receptor set was obtained from an adult with an advanced solid tumor such as melanoma, head and neck, liver or kidney cancer.

The chain has TRBV29-1 and TRBJ1-2, with unresolved D. V gave up 4 bases and J gave up 4 bases, with 13 bases separating them. Looked up from germline, CDR1 is SQVTM and CDR2 is ANQGSEA. The length of the CDR3 is 13 residues. Here the CDR3 DNA reads TGCAGCGTTGTTGTAACGACAATCTATGGCTACACCTTC. It is translated as CSVVVTTIYGYTF.

The chain uses TRBV27 and TRBJ1-4, with D possibly matching TRBD1 (6 bases). Per germline, CDR1 MNHEY and CDR2 SMNVEV (reference sequence). The CDR3 runs 16 residues. The V gene lost 4 bases and the J gene lost 5 bases, with 17 bases spanning the gap. The CDR3 here is CASSSSPTGINEKLFF. CDR3 in DNA: TGTGCCAGCAGTTCCAGCCCGACAGGAATAAATGAAAAACTGTTTTTT.

This chain connects TRBV5-6 to TRBJ2-5; a possible D gene is TRBD1 (6 bases). The CDR3 totals 16 residues. The germline V gene encodes CDR1 SGHDT and CDR2 YYEEEE. The V end was cut by 4 bases, the J end by 5 bases, with 21 bases between. The CDR3 nucleotides read TGTGCCAGCAGCCTCGGGGCAGGGGTGAAGTCGGAGACCCAGTACTTC. It specifies CASSLGAGVKSETQYF.

This chain uses TRBV12-2 with TRBJ2-3; the table gives TRBD1 as D, unverified against the DNA. TRBV12-2 is a pseudogene locus. This CDR3 is built from 17 residues. The CDR3 reads CASRLATQAGRTDTQYF. The CDR3 DNA reads as TGTGCAAGTCGCTTAGCCACCCAGGCAGGGCGCACAGATACGCAGTATTTT.

This chain uses TRBV4-1 with TRBJ2-5; 9 positions match TRBD2. Germline CDR1 reads MGHRA; CDR2 reads YSYEKL. The V segment lost 1 base and the J segment 5 bases; nucleotides outside the gene matches: 5. The length of the CDR3 is 15 residues. The CDR3 loop reads CASSQASSGVETQYF. In DNA, the CDR3 is TGCGCCAGCAGCCAAGCGTCTAGCGGGGTGGAGACCCAGTACTTC.

This sequence joins TRBV9 and TRBJ2-3; D not resolved. The CDR3 covers 13 residues. Germline values: CDR1 SGDLS, CDR2 YYNGEE. Trimming took 4 bases from V and 0 from J, leaving 6 bases between them. CDR3 in DNA: TGTGCCAGCAGCCCCCTGAGCACAGATACGCAGTATTTT. It yields the protein CASSPLSTDTQYF. The variable domain in full, with the rest retrieved from reference TRBV9 and TRBJ2-3, is DSGVTQTPKHLITATGQRVTLRCSPRSGDLSVYWYQQSLDQGLQFLIQYYNGEERAKGNILERFSAQQFPDLHSELNLSSLELGDSALYFCASSPLSTDTQYFGPGTRLTVL.

The V gene is TRBV6-1, the J gene TRBJ1-2; D unresolved. Per germline, CDR1 MNHNS and CDR2 SASEGT. The CDR3 contains 12 residues. Trimming took off 9 bases at V and 5 bases at J, with 13 bases between the two ends. CDR3: CASRNLLYGYTF. The CDR3 nucleotides read TGTGCCAGTCGGAACCTCCTGTATGGCTACACCTTC.

V usage is TRBV27 and J usage is TRBJ2-7, with D unclear. Germline CDR1 MNHEY, CDR2 SMNVEV (reference sequence). With 0 bases removed from V and 6 bases from J, the gap between germline ends came to 9 bases. The CDR3 is made up of 13 amino acids. CDR3 in DNA: TGTGCCAGCAGTTTATCCTCCGGGCTCGAGCAGTACTTC. Translation gives CASSLSSGLEQYF.

This chain joins TRBV29-1 and TRBJ2-4, with TRBD1 matching over 10 bases. The CDR3 spans 14 residues. Trimming removed 7 bases from V and 7 bases from J; junction bases left unmatched: 10. Germline V gives CDR1 SQVTM, CDR2 ANQGSEA. DNA for the CDR3: TGCAGCGCCCTACAGACAGGGGGCCTTAACATTCAGTACTTC. Protein sequence: CSALQTGGLNIQYF.

This chain joins TRBV7-8 and TRBJ1-5; D is unresolved. CDR3 length equals 14 residues. Germline V gene lookup returns CDR1 SGHVS and CDR2 FQNEAQ. V was pared by 5 bases and J by 9 bases, with 17 bases between. This CDR3 is CASSQEPHLRPQHF. DNA for the CDR3: TGTGCCAGCAGCCAAGAGCCTCATTTGAGGCCCCAGCATTTT.

CDR3 DNA sequence: TGTGCCAGTAGGAAGAGGGAAAATGGCTACACCTTC. It yields the protein CASRKRENGYTF. The chain recombines TRBV19 with TRBJ1-2; no definite D call. The CDR3 length is 12 residues. Trimming removed 6 bases from V and 6 bases from J, with 11 bases in between. The germline V gene has CDR1 LNHDA and CDR2 SQIVND (reference sequence). Filled out from reference TRBV19 and TRBJ1-2, the complete variable domain reads DGGITQSPKYLFRKEGQNVTLSCEQNLNHDAMYWYRQDPGQGLRLIYYSQIVNDFQKGDIAEGYSVSREKKESFPLTVTSAQKNPTAFYLCASRKRENGYTFGSGTRLTVV.

The chain couples TRBV12-5 to TRBJ2-7; D remains ambiguous. This CDR3 has 15 amino acids. V lost 5 bases and J lost 2, with 16 bases in between. Per the germline V gene, CDR1 is LGHNT and CDR2 is FRNRAP. The CDR3 DNA reads as TGTGCTAGTGGTCCCGACGATGGGAAGACCTACGAGCAGTACTTC. Residues: CASGPDDGKTYEQYF.

The V gene is TRBV29-1, the J gene TRBJ2-2; 8 bases agree with TRBD1. In germline, CDR1 is SQVTM, CDR2 ANQGSEA. V shed 1 base, J shed 5 bases, and the junction held 0 bases outside the gene matches. CDR3 length: 13 residues. The chain's CDR3 is CSVEGTGTGELFF. CDR3 in DNA: TGCAGCGTTGAAGGGACAGGGACCGGGGAGCTGTTTTTT.

This clone was observed once. This chain joins TRBV19 and TRBJ2-3; no firm D call. The CDR3 has 14 amino acids. Germline V lookup: CDR1 LNHDA, CDR2 SQIVND (reference sequence). V was clipped by 6 bases and J by 2 bases, with 12 bases between them. The CDR3 loop is CASRSRDFTDTQYF. The CDR3 bases are TGTGCCAGTAGGAGCCGCGACTTCACAGATACGCAGTATTTT.

The rearrangement uses TRBV6-6 and TRBJ2-7; D is unresolved. This CDR3 has 12 residues. The V gene's germline CDR1 is MNHNY and CDR2 SVGAGI (reference sequence). The V end was cut by 2 bases, the J end by 7 bases, with 9 bases between. The CDR3 region has the DNA TGTGCCAGCAGTTACGGGCCGGTAGAGCAGTACTTC. Protein product: CASSYGPVEQYF.

The chain employs TRBV9 and TRBJ1-6; unclear D gene. This CDR3 has 14 residues. Trimming cost V 2 bases and J 7 bases, with 10 bases left between them. Germline assignment: CDR1 SGDLS and CDR2 YYNGEE. For the CDR3, the DNA is TGTGCCAGCAGCGTTGGATCGGGCAATTCACCCCTCCACTTT. Residues: CASSVGSGNSPLHF.

The chain has TRBV7-3 and TRBJ1-1; D is ambiguous. The CDR3 consists of 12 residues. Germline assignment: CDR1 SGHTA and CDR2 FQGTGA. With 9 bases removed from V and 0 bases from J, the gap between germline ends came to 8 bases. The CDR3 sequence is CASGEMNTEAFF. CDR3 nucleotide sequence: TGTGCCAGTGGGGAAATGAACACTGAAGCTTTCTTT.